The 20 T cell receptor beta chains listed next were all sequenced from one sample in a study of molecular identifiers for immune sequencing clone quantification. TCRdb re-called the PCR reads with MiXCR, one entry per CDR3 protein. This repertoire shows hundreds of thousands of distinct CDR3 sequences, 24% found once; its top ten account for 0.65% to 0.95%. Input material: naive CD8+ T cells from blood, with Jurkat cell RNA spiked in. Indicated subset: FACS-sorted CD8+CD4-CCR7+CD45RA+ naive T cells. The receptors stem from a human donor in good health. Some libraries in this study had Jurkat cell RNA spiked in.

This clonotype was observed many times. The chain couples TRBV29-1 to TRBJ1-1, with 7 bases fitting TRBD1. After removal of 1 base from V and 5 bases from J, the junction contained 7 bases not matched to a gene. This CDR3 is built from 14 residues. The germline V gene has CDR1 SQVTM and CDR2 ANQGSEA. The CDR3 here is CSVEAKTGITEAFF. DNA for the CDR3: TGCAGCGTTGAAGCAAAGACAGGGATAACTGAAGCTTTCTTT.

A note on this clonotype: One end of the junction varies from germline; a read error may be responsible. The chain has TRBV6-2 or TRBV6-3 and TRBJ2-1; tentative D call: TRBD1 (5 bases). Germline lookup yields CDR1 MNHEY and CDR2 SVGEGT. The CDR3 has 14 amino acids. CDR3 residues: CASSLGQLYNEQIF. The CDR3 region has the DNA TGTGCCAGCAGCCTTGGACAATTGTACAATGAGCAGATCTTC.

In regard to this clonotype: Given the absence of the conserved phenylalanine or tryptophan at the CDR3 end, a read error is likely. The chain recombines TRBV25-1 with TRBJ2-7; weak D call: TRBD1 (5 bases). Germline values: CDR1 MGHDK, CDR2 SYGVNS. V was cut by 4 bases and J by 6 bases, with 16 bases left in between. This CDR3 comprises 14 residues. CDR3: CASSGQGRSVEQYS. CDR3 DNA sequence: TGTGCCAGCAGTGGGCAGGGCCGGAGTGTCGAGCAGTACTCC.

This clonotype was seen a few times. The V and J genes are TRBV9 and TRBJ1-1; D gene ambiguous. The CDR3 is 20 residues long. Trimming took 3 bases from V and 0 from J, leaving 27 bases between them. Germline CDR1 SGDLS, CDR2 YYNGEE. CDR3 nucleotides: TGTGCCAGCAGCGAGTGGATCAATACAGCTAACGCTAAGATGAACACTGAAGCTTTCTTT. Amino acids: CASSEWINTANAKMNTEAFF.

This clonotype has only a few counts. The V gene is TRBV7-6, the J gene TRBJ1-4; D remains unclear. V lost 2 bases to trimming and J lost 7 bases, with 8 bases between them. In germline, CDR1 is SGHVS, CDR2 FNYEAQ. CDR3 length equals 13 residues. CDR3 coding DNA: TGTGCCAGCAGCTTACCCCCGGTTGAAAAACTGTTTTTT. It translates to CASSLPPVEKLFF.

Concerning this clonotype: This may be a read error, as it is one base from a much larger clone. The chain carries TRBV24-1 and TRBJ1-5, with TRBD1 identical over 7 bases. Looked up from germline, CDR1 is KGHDR and CDR2 is SFDVKD. V shed 0 bases, J shed 4 bases, and the junction held 2 bases outside the gene matches. There are 15 residues in the CDR3. The CDR3, as DNA: TGTGCCACCAGTGATTTGTCGACAGGGAATCAGCCCCAGCATTTT. It yields the protein CATSDLSTGNQPQHF.

This clonotype was seen a handful of times. V gene TRBV12-3 or TRBV12-4 combines with J gene TRBJ2-2; D gene uncertain. Deletions cut 7 bases from V and 1 base from J, with 13 bases between. This CDR3 region has 15 residues. The CDR3 loop reads CASTLGSWNTGELFF. The CDR3 DNA reads TGTGCCAGCACTCTAGGCTCGTGGAACACCGGGGAGCTGTTTTTT.

This clonotype was counted many times. The rearrangement joins TRBV7-9 to TRBJ2-5; 8 bases are shared with TRBD1. The V gene end was trimmed by 10 bases and the J gene end by 3 bases; junction bases not matched to a gene: 10. CDR3 length: 14 amino acids. From germline, CDR1 is SEHNR and CDR2 FQNEAQ (reference sequence). This CDR3 reads CATDRQGLKETQYF. CDR3 DNA: TGTGCCACAGACAGACAGGGGCTGAAAGAGACCCAGTACTTC. The full variable domain, completed using reference TRBV7-9 and TRBJ2-5, is DTGVSQNPRHKITKRGQNVTFRCDPISEHNRLYWYRQTLGQGPEFLTYFQNEAQLEKSRLLSDRFSAERPKGSFSTLEIQRTEQGDSAMYLCATDRQGLKETQYFGPGTRLLVL.

The CDR3 DNA reads TGTGCCACCAGTGAAGGGAGAGATCAGCCCCAGCATTTT. This sequence encodes CATSEGRDQPQHF. The chain uses TRBV24-1 and TRBJ1-5; no reliable D call. V was pared by 4 bases and J by 5 bases, with 8 bases between. The CDR3 length is 13 residues. The germline V gene has CDR1 KGHDR and CDR2 SFDVKD.

The chain recombines TRBV13 with TRBJ2-6; D possibly corresponds to TRBD2 (5 bases). The length of the CDR3 is 16 residues. V gave up 7 bases and J gave up 0 bases, with 13 bases separating them. Germline values: CDR1 PRHDT, CDR2 FYEKMQ (reference sequence). CDR3: CASTSDGGSGANVLTF. CDR3 in DNA: TGTGCCAGCACATCAGACGGAGGCTCTGGGGCCAACGTCCTGACTTTC.

This clonotype has ten or more counts. The chain uses TRBV7-9 and TRBJ2-7; TRBD1 is a possible D gene (6 bases). CDR3 length: 14 residues. Germline lookup yields CDR1 SEHNR and CDR2 FQNEAQ (reference sequence). V lost 5 bases and J lost 2, with 13 bases in between. As DNA, the CDR3 is TGTGCCAGCAGCGCCCGGGACATCGCCTACGAGCAGTACTTC. Residues: CASSARDIAYEQYF.

This clonotype was counted ten times or more. One end of the junction fails to match germline, which may point to a read error. The chain joins TRBV5-1 to TRBJ2-7; weak D call: TRBD1 (6 bases). The CDR3 runs 12 residues. Germline assignment: CDR1 SGHRS and CDR2 YFSETQ. The CDR3 spells CASSQDSYEQYF. The CDR3 nucleotides read TGTGCCAGCAGCCAGGACAGCTACGAGCAGTACTTC.

This clonotype was seen ten or more times. The genes are TRBV7-9 and TRBJ1-4, with D unresolved. The CDR3 spans 17 residues. V was pared by 5 bases and J by 0 bases, with 16 bases between. Germline lookup yields CDR1 SEHNR and CDR2 FQNEAQ (reference sequence). For the CDR3, the DNA is TGTGCCAGCAGCCTGGCAGACACTAGGGCAACTAATGAAAAACTGTTTTTT. It translates to CASSLADTRATNEKLFF. The complete variable domain, with remaining parts taken from reference TRBV7-9 and TRBJ1-4, reads DTGVSQNPRHKITKRGQNVTFRCDPISEHNRLYWYRQTLGQGPEFLTYFQNEAQLEKSRLLSDRFSAERPKGSFSTLEIQRTEQGDSAMYLCASSLADTRATNEKLFFGSGTQLSVL.

This clonotype was recorded many times. The chain uses TRBV19 and TRBJ2-1; D may match TRBD1 or TRBD2 (5 bases each). Germline V CDR1 and CDR2: LNHDA, SQIVND (reference sequence). V was clipped by 5 bases and J by 5 bases, with 10 bases between them. The CDR3 loop spans 13 amino acids. The CDR3 bases are TGTGCCAGTAGTGCCGGGACCCACAATGAGCAGTTCTTC. It translates to CASSAGTHNEQFF.

The chain joins TRBV19 to TRBJ1-6, with TRBD1 matching over 7 bases. This CDR3 comprises 15 residues. V shed 3 bases, J shed 4 bases, and the junction held 3 bases outside the gene matches. Germline V gene lookup returns CDR1 LNHDA and CDR2 SQIVND (reference sequence). This chain's CDR3 is CASSILGQYNSPLHF. CDR3 bases: TGTGCCAGTAGTATCCTGGGACAGTATAATTCACCCCTCCACTTT.

This clonotype was counted between two and nine times. This rearrangement joins TRBV7-3 to TRBJ2-3; 13 nucleotides agree with TRBD2. V lost 4 bases to trimming and J lost 4 bases; unmatched junction nucleotides: 5. The germline V gene encodes CDR1 SGHTA and CDR2 FQGTGA. The CDR3 contains 16 residues. Here the CDR3 reads CASSSGLAGVSDTQYF. In DNA form, the CDR3 reads TGTGCCAGCAGCTCCGGACTAGCGGGAGTATCAGATACGCAGTATTTT.

The chain joins TRBV24-1 to TRBJ2-2, with a tentative D call TRBD1 (6 bases). Trimming left V 9 bases short and J 0 bases short, with 10 bases between. The CDR3 has 14 amino acids. Germline V gives CDR1 KGHDR, CDR2 SFDVKD. The CDR3 sequence is CATEQGTNTGELFF. CDR3 DNA sequence: TGTGCCACCGAGCAGGGGACGAACACCGGGGAGCTGTTTTTT.

For this clonotype: Possible read error: a much larger clone is one base away. The chain recombines TRBV12-3 or TRBV12-4 with TRBJ1-1; TRBD1 is a possible D gene (6 bases). CDR3 size: 14 residues. The CDR3 region is CARSPLTGNTEAFF. DNA of the CDR3: TGTGCCCGCAGTCCACTGACAGGGAACACTGAAGCTTTCTTT.

In its sample, this clonotype was seen a few times. This rearrangement joins TRBV4-1 to TRBJ2-7; TRBD1 matches at 9 bases. The CDR3 totals 14 residues. The V gene's germline CDR1 is MGHRA and CDR2 YSYEKL. J was trimmed by 4 bases and V by 4 bases; bases with no gene match: 5. This CDR3 reads CASSPTGQGYEQYF. CDR3 DNA sequence: TGCGCCAGCAGCCCCACGGGACAGGGTTACGAGCAGTACTTC.

With regard to this clonotype: The germline gene is not matched at one end of the junction; a read error may be the cause. The chain joins TRBV19 to TRBJ2-1; D may be TRBD2 (6 bases). The CDR3 has 17 amino acids. Germline lookup yields CDR1 LNHDA and CDR2 SQIVND (reference sequence). As DNA, the CDR3 is TGTGCCAGTAGTGTAGCCATTTGGCGGGGTTCCTACAATGAGCAGCTCTTC. It codes for CASSVAIWRGSYNEQLF.